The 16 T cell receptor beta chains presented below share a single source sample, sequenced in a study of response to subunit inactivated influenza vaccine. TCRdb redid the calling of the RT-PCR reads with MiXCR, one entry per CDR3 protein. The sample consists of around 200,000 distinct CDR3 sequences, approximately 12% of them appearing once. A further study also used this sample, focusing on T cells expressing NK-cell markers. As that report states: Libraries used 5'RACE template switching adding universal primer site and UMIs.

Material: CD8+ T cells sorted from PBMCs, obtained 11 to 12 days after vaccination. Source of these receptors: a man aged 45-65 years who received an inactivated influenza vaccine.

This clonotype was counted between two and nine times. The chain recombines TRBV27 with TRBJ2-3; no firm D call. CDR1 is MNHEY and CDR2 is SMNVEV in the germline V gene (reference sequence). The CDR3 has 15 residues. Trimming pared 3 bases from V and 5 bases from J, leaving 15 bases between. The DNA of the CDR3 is TGTGCCAGCAGTTTCGTGCGAGGCGGCGGAGATACGCAGTATTTT. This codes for CASSFVRGGGDTQYF.

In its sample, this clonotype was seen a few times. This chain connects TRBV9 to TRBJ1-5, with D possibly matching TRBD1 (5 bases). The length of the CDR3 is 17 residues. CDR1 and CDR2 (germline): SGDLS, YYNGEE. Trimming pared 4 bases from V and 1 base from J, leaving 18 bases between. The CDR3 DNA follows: TGTGCCAGCAGCCGGGGGTCGGGATGGGAAAGCAATCAGCCCCAGCATTTT. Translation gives CASSRGSGWESNQPQHF. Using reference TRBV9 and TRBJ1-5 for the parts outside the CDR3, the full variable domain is DSGVTQTPKHLITATGQRVTLRCSPRSGDLSVYWYQQSLDQGLQFLIQYYNGEERAKGNILERFSAQQFPDLHSELNLSSLELGDSALYFCASSRGSGWESNQPQHFGDGTRLSIL.

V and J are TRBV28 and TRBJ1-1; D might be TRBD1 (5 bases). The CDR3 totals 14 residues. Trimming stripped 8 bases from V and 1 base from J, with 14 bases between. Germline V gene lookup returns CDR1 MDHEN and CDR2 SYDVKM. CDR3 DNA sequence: TGTGCCAGCGTGGTGGTGGGGGGGAACACTGAAGCTTTCTTT. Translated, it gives CASVVVGGNTEAFF. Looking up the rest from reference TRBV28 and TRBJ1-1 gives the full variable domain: DVKVTQSSRYLVKRTGEKVFLECVQDMDHENMFWYRQDPGLGLRLIYFSYDVKMKEKGDIPEGYSVSREKKERFSLILESASTNQTSMYLCASVVVGGNTEAFFGQGTRLTVV.

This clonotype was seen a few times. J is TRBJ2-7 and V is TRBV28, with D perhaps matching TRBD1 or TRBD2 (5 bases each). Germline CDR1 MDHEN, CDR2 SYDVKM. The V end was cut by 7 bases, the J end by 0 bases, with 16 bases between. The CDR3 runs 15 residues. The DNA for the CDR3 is TGTGCCAGCAATGTTGGGACGGGAAGCTCCTACGAGCAGTACTTC. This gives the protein CASNVGTGSSYEQYF.

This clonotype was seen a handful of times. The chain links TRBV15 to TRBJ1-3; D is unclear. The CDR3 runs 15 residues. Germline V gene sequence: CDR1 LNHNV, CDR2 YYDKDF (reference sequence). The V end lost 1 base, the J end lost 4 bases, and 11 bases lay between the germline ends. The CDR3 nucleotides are TGTGCCACCAGCAGAGTTGCGGGAGCGGGAAACACCATATATTTT. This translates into CATSRVAGAGNTIYF.

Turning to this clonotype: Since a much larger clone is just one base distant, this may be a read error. The CDR3 sequence is CASSLLLAGVIKNEEFF. Here the CDR3 DNA reads TGCGCCAGCAGCTTATTACTAGCGGGAGTTATTAAGAATGAGGAGTTCTTC. V and J are TRBV5-1 and TRBJ2-1; 11 positions match TRBD2. The CDR3 totals 17 residues. Looked up from germline, CDR1 is SGHRS and CDR2 is YFSETQ.

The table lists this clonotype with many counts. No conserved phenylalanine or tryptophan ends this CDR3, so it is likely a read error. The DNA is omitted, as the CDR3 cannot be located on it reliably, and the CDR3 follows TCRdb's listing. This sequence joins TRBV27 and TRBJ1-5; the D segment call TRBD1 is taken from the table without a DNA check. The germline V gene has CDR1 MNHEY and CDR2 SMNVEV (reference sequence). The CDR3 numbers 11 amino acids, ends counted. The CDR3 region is CASSLSGGLTC.

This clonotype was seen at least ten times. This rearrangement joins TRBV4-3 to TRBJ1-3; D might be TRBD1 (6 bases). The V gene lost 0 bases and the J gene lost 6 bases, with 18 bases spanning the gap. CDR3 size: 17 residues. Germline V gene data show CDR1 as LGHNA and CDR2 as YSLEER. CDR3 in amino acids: CASSQEYQDRWENTIYF. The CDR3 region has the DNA TGCGCCAGCAGCCAAGAATACCAGGACAGATGGGAAAACACCATATATTTT.

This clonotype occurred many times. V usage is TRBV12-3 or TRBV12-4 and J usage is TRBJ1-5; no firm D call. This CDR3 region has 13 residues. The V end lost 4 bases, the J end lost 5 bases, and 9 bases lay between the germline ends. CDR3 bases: TGTGCCAGCAGTTCATCAGGTTATCAGCCCCAGCATTTT. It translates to CASSSSGYQPQHF.

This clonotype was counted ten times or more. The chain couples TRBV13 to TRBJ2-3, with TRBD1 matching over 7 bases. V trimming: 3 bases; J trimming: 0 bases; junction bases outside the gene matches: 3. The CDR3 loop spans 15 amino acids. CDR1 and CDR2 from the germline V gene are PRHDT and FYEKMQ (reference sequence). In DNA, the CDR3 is TGTGCCAGCAGCTTGGGACAGCCTAGCACAGATACGCAGTATTTT. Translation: CASSLGQPSTDTQYF.

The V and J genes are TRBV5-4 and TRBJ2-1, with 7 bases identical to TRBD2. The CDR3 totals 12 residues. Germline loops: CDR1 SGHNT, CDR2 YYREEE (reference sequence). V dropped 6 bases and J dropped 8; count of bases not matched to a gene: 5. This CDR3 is CASMGGDHEQFF. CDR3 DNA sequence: TGTGCCAGCATGGGAGGGGACCATGAGCAGTTCTTC.

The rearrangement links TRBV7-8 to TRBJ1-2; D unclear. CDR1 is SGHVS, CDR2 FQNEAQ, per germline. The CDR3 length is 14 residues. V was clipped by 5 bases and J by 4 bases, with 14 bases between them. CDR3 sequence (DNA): TGTGCCAGCAGCCCCCCTACCGGGTCCTATGGCTACACCTTC. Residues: CASSPPTGSYGYTF.

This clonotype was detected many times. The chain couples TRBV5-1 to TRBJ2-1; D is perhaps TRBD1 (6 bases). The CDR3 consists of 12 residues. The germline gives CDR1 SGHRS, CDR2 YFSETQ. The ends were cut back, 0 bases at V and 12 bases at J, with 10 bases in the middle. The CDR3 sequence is CASSLETGLQFF. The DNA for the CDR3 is TGCGCCAGCAGCTTGGAGACAGGTCTGCAGTTCTTC.

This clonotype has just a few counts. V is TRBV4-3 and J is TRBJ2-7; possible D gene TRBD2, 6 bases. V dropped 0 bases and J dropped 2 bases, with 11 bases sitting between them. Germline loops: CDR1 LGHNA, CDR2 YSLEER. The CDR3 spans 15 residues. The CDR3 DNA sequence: TGCGCCAGCAGCCAAGATTGGGACTCCCCCTACGAGCAGTACTTC. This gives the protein CASSQDWDSPYEQYF.

Here the CDR3 DNA reads TGTGCCAGTAGTTACCGGGACAGGGACGGGGAGCTGTTTTTT. It translates to CASSYRDRDGELFF. This chain links TRBV19 with TRBJ2-2; 9 bases fit TRBD1. Germline V CDR1 and CDR2: LNHDA, SQIVND (reference sequence). The CDR3 extends over 14 amino acids. Losses at the gene ends were 5 bases for V and 7 bases for J; bases not matched to a gene: 5.

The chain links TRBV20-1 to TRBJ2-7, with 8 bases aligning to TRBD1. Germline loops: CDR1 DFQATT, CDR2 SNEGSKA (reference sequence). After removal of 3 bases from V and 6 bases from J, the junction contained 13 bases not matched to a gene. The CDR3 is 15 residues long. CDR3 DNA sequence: TGCAGTGCTAGCCAACCCGGGACAGGACTCGGCGAGCAGTACTTC. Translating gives CSASQPGTGLGEQYF.